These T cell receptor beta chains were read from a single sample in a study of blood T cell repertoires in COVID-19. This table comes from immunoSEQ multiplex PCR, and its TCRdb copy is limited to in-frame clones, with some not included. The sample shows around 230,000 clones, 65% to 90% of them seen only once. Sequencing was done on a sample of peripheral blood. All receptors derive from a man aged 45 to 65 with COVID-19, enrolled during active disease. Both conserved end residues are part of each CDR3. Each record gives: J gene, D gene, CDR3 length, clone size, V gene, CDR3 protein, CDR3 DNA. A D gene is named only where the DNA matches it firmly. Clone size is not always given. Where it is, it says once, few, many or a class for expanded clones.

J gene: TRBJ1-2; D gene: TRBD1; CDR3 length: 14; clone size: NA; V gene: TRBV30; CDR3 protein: CAWSASSTGHGYTF; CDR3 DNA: TGTGCCTGGAGTGCCTCCTCGACAGGGCATGGCTACACCTTC
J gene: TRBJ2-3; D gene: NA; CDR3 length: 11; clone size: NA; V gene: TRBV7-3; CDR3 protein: CASGGADTQYF; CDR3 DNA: TGTGCCAGCGGGGGCGCAGATACGCAGTATTTT
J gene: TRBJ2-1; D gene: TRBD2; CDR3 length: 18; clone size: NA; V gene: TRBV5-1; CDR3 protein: CASSLVGLAGGLYNEQFF; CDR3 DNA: TGCGCCAGCAGCTTGGTGGGACTAGCGGGAGGGCTGTACAATGAGCAGTTCTTC
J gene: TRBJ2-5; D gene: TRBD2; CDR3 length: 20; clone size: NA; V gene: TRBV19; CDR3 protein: CASRGPGGLAGQPYQETQYF; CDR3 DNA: TGTGCCAGTAGGGGGCCGGGGGGACTAGCGGGGCAACCGTACCAAGAGACCCAGTACTTC
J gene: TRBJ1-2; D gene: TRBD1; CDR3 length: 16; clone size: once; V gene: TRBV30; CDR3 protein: CAWSVLGQGAAGGYTF; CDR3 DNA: TGTGCCTGGAGTGTACTGGGACAGGGGGCAGCTGGTGGCTACACCTTC
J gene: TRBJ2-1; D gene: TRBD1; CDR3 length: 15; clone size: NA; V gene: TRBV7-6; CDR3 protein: CASSPGGNSYNEQFF; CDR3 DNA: TGTGCCAGCAGCCCAGGGGGCAACTCCTACAATGAGCAGTTCTTC
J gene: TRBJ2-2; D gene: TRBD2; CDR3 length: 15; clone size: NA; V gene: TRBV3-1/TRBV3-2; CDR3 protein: CASSLAGGNTGELFF; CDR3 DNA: TGTGCCAGCAGCTTAGCGGGGGGGAACACCGGGGAGCTGTTTTTT
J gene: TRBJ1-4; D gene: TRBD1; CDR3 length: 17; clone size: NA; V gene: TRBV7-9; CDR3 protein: CASSLAQGARTNEKLFF; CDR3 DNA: TGTGCCAGCAGCTTAGCTCAGGGGGCGAGAACTAATGAAAAACTGTTTTTT
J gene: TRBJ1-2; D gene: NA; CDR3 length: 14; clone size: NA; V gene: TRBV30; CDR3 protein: CALLRKGVDYGYTF; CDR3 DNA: TGTGCCTTGCTAAGGAAGGGGGTGGACTATGGCTACACCTTC
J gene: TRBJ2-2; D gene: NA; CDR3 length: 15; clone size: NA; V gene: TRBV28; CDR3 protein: CASSLSGGRGGELFF; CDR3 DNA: TGTGCCAGCAGTTTATCCGGGGGACGGGGCGGGGAGCTGTTTTTT
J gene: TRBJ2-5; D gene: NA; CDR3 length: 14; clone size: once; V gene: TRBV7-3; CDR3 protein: CASSSSGFSETQYF; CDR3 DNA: TGTGCCAGCAGCTCCTCAGGGTTCTCGGAGACCCAGTACTTC
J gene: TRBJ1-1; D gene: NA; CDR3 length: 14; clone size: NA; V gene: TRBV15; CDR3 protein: CATGKDQGSPEAFF; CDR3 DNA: TGTGCCACCGGGAAAGACCAGGGATCCCCCGAAGCTTTCTTT
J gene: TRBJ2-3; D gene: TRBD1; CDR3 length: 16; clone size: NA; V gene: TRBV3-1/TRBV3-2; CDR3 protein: CASSQLWTGQGDTQYF; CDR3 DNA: TGTGCCAGCAGCCAGCTGTGGACAGGGCAGGGAGATACGCAGTATTTT
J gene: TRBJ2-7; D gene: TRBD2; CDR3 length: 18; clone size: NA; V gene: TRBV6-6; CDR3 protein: CASSLGLAGGPKLYEQYF; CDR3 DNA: TGTGCCAGCAGTCTGGGACTAGCGGGAGGGCCTAAGTTGTACGAGCAGTACTTC
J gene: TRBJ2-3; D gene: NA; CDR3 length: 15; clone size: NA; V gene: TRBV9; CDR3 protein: CASSTRQAPTDTQYF; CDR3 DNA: TGTGCCAGCAGCACTCGACAGGCCCCCACAGATACGCAGTATTTT
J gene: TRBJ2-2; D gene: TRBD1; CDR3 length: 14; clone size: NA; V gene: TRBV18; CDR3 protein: CASSHRGDTGELFF; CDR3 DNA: TGTGCCAGCTCACACAGGGGCGACACCGGGGAGCTGTTTTTT
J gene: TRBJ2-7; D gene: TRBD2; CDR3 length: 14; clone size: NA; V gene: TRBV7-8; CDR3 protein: CASSQGLGPYEQYF; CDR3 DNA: TGTGCCAGCAGCCAGGGACTAGGTCCCTACGAGCAGTACTTC
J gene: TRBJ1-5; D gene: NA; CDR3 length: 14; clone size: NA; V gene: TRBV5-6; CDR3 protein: CASSFRGSNQPQHF; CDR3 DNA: TGTGCCAGCAGCTTCAGGGGTTCGAATCAGCCCCAGCATTTT
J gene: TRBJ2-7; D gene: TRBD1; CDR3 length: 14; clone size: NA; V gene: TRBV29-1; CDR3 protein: CSVAPRDRAGEQYF; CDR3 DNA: TGCAGCGTCGCCCCCCGGGACAGGGCGGGCGAGCAGTACTTC
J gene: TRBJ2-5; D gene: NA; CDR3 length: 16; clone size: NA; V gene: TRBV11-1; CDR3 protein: CASSIQASTLQETQYF; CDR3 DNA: TGTGCCAGCAGCATTCAGGCATCAACTCTCCAAGAGACCCAGTACTTC
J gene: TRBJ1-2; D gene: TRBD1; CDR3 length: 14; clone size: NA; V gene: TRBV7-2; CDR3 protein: CASRLTAGGDGYTF; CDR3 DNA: TGTGCCAGCAGGTTAACGGCAGGGGGAGATGGCTACACCTTC
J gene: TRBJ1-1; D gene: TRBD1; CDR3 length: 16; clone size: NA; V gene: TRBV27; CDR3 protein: CASTPRTGAMNTEAFF; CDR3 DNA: TGTGCCAGCACACCTCGAACAGGGGCGATGAACACTGAAGCTTTCTTT
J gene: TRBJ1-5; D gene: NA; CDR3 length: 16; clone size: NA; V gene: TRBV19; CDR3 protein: CASSIRGSYSNQPQHF; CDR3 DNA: TGTGCCAGTAGTATAAGAGGGTCCTATAGCAATCAGCCCCAGCATTTT
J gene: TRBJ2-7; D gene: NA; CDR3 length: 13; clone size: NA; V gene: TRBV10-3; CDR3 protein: CANSGTQNYEQYF; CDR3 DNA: TGTGCCAACTCCGGGACACAAAACTACGAGCAGTACTTC
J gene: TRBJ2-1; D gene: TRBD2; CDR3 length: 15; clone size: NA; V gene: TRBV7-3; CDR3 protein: CASSPGTSGSNEQFF; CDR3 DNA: TGTGCCAGCAGCCCAGGGACTAGCGGGAGCAATGAGCAGTTCTTC
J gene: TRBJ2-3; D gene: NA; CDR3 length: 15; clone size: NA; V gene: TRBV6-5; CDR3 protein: CASIYRGTSTDTQYF; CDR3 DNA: TGTGCCAGCATCTATAGAGGGACTAGCACAGATACGCAGTATTTT
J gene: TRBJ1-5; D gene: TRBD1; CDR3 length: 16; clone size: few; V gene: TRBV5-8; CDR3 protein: CASSLRGGAGNQPQHF; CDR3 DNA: TGTGCCAGCAGCTTGAGAGGGGGCGCGGGTAATCAGCCCCAGCATTTT
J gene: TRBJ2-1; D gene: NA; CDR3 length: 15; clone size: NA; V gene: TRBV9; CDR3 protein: CASSQTMGPYNEQFF; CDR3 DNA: TGTGCCAGCAGCCAAACTATGGGGCCCTACAATGAGCAGTTCTTC
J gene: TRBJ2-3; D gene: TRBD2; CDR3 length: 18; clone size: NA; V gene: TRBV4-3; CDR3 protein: CASSQAGTSGGVPDTQYF; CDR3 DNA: TGCGCCAGCAGCCAGGCCGGGACTAGCGGGGGGGTCCCAGATACGCAGTATTTT
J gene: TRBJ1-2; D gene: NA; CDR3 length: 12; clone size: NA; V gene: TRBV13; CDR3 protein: CASSGQGDGYTF; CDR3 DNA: TGTGCCAGCAGCGGCCAGGGTGATGGCTACACCTTC
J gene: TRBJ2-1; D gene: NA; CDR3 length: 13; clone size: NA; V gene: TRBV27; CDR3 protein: CASGRNSYNEQFF; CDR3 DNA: TGTGCCAGCGGCAGGAACTCCTACAATGAGCAGTTCTTC
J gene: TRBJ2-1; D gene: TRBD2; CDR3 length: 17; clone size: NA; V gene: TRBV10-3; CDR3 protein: CAISEIGVGGRNNEQFF; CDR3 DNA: TGTGCCATCAGTGAGATAGGGGTGGGAGGGCGGAACAATGAGCAGTTCTTC
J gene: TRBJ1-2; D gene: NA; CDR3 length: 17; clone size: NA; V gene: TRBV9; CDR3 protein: CASSVAQASQGNYGYTF; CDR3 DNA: TGTGCCAGCAGCGTAGCCCAGGCGAGTCAGGGGAACTATGGCTACACCTTC
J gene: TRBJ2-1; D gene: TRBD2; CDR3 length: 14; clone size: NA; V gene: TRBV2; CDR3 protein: CASSILAVPEGQFF; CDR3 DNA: TGTGCCAGCAGTATACTAGCGGTCCCAGAGGGGCAGTTCTTC
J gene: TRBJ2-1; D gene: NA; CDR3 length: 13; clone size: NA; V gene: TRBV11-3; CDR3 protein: CASSPGFHNEQFF; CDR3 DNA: TGTGCCAGCAGCCCGGGATTTCACAATGAGCAGTTCTTC
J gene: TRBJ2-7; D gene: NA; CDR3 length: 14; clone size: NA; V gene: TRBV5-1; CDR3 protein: CASSLSRDPYEQYF; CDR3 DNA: TGCGCCAGCAGCTTGTCTCGGGATCCCTACGAGCAGTACTTC
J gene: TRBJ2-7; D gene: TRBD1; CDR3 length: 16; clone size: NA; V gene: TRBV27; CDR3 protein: CASSPRGGGQGSEQYF; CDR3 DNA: TGTGCCAGCAGTCCCCGGGGAGGGGGACAGGGATCCGAGCAGTACTTC
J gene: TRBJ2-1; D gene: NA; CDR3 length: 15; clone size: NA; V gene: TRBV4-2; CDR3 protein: CASSPRIAAYNEQFF; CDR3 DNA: TGTGCCAGCAGCCCCCGAATAGCGGCCTACAATGAGCAGTTCTTC
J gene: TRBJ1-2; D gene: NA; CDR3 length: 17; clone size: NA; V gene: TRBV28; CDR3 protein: CASSLSGPGAANYGYTF; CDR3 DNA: TGTGCCAGCAGTTTATCGGGTCCAGGGGCGGCAAACTATGGCTACACCTTC
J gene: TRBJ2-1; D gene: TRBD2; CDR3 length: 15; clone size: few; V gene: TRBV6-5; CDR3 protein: CASSRTSGGVREQFF; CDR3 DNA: TGTGCCAGCAGTCGGACTAGCGGGGGCGTTCGTGAGCAGTTCTTC
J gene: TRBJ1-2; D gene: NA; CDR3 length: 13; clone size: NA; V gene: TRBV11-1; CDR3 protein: CASSLRTFGGYTF; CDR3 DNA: TGTGCCAGCAGCTTAAGGACATTCGGTGGCTACACCTTC
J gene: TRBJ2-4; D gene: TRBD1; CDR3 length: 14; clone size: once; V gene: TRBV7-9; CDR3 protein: CASSPGGQGDIQYF; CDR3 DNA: TGTGCCAGCAGCCCAGGTGGACAGGGTGACATTCAGTACTTC
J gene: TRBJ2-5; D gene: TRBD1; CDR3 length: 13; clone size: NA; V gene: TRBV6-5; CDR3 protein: CASSRQGKETQYF; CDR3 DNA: TGTGCCAGCAGTAGACAGGGGAAGGAGACCCAGTACTTC
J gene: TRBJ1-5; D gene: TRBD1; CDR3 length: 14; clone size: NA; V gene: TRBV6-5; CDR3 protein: CASSYGTGDQPQHF; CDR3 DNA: TGTGCCAGCAGTTACGGGACAGGGGATCAGCCCCAGCATTTT
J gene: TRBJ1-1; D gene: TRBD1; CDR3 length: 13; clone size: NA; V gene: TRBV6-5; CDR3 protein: CASRGQANTEAFF; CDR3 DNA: TGTGCCAGCAGGGGACAGGCGAACACTGAAGCTTTCTTT
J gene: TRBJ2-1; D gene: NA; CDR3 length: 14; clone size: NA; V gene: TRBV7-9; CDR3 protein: CASSLASSFNEQFF; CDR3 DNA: TGTGCCAGCAGCTTAGCGTCTTCGTTCAATGAGCAGTTCTTC
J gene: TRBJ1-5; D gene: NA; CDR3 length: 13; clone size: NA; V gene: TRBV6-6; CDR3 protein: CASSSGQTQPQHF; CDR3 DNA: TGTGCCAGCAGTTCAGGGCAGACTCAGCCCCAGCATTTT
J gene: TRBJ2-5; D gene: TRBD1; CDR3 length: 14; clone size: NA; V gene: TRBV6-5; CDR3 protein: CASSLGTGLETQYF; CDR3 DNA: TGTGCCAGCAGTCTCGGGACAGGGCTGGAGACCCAGTACTTC
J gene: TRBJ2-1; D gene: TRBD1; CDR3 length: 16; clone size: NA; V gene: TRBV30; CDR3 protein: CAWSVRTGDTNNEQFF; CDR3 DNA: TGTGCCTGGAGTGTACGGACAGGGGATACCAACAATGAGCAGTTCTTC
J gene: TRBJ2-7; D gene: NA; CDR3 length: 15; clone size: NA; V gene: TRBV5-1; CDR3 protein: CASSLEGIGSREQYF; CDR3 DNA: TGCGCCAGCAGCTTGGAGGGGATTGGCTCGCGCGAGCAGTACTTC
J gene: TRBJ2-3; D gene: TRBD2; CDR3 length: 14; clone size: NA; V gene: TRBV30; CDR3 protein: CAYERGPYTDTQYF; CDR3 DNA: TGTGCCTATGAGCGGGGACCTTACACAGATACGCAGTATTTT
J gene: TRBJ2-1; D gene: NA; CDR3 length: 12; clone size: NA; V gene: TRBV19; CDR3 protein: CASRDRYNEQFF; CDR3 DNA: TGTGCCAGTAGAGACAGGTACAATGAGCAGTTCTTC
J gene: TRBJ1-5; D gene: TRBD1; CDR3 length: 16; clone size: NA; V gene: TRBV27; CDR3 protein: CASSLGGQGRRQPQHF; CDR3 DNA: TGTGCCAGCAGTTTAGGGGGACAGGGACGACGACAGCCCCAGCATTTT
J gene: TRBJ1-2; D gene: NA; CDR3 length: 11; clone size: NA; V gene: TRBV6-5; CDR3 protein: CASSRQGFYTF; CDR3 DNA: TGTGCCAGCAGTCGCCAGGGGTTCTACACCTTC
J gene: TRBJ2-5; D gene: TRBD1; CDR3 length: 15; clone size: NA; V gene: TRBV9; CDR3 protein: CASSVRDRPPETQYF; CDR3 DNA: TGTGCCAGCAGCGTCAGGGACAGGCCCCCGGAGACCCAGTACTTC